Listed below are T cell receptor beta chains from one sample, sequenced in a study of cytomegalovirus exposure and HLA in healthy donors. The repertoire was sequenced with immunoSEQ multiplex PCR; TCRdb's copy has only in-frame clones and lacks some. The table gives roughly 71,000 clones; the top ten clones make up roughly 4.7% of it. Sequenced: PBMCs. These TCRs come from a woman in her thirties or forties in good health and CMV-seropositive. The conserved cysteine and the conserved F or W are not part of the CDR3 here. The order of the fields is J gene, CDR3 length, V gene, CDR3 protein.

>TRBJ1-1|11|TRBV6-5
ASSPSLNTEAF
>TRBJ2-3|13|TRBV10-3
AISQSTSGTDTQY
>TRBJ2-1|13|TRBV4-1
ASSQAGTSRYEQF
>TRBJ2-7|13|TRBV5-1
ASSPTSGGTYEQY
>TRBJ2-7|13|TRBV2
ASSESTGGLGEQY
>TRBJ2-3|14|TRBV4-3
ASSQGDRGWIDTQY
>TRBJ1-5|14|TRBV25-1
ASSDSRRGTYQPQH
>TRBJ2-3|12|TRBV6-1
ASKTSGAGDTQY
>TRBJ2-7|14|TRBV5-6
ASSQKPRGPSYEQY
>TRBJ2-3|15|TRBV19
ASSMGASGRVMDTQY
>TRBJ1-6|12|TRBV4-3
ASSQDSAVSPLH
>TRBJ1-1|13|TRBV14
ASSQAIRMGVEAF
>TRBJ2-7|13|TRBV6-6
ASSYPGQAVYEQY
>TRBJ1-1|13|TRBV7-9
ASSSSNRLNTEAF
>TRBJ2-3|12|TRBV9
ASSPTRPGDTQY
>TRBJ2-1|16|TRBV5-1
ASSLDVIAGSTYNEQF
>TRBJ1-1|11|TRBV5-1
ASSPGTGPEAF
>TRBJ1-1|11|TRBV2
ASSVGGNTEAF
>TRBJ1-1|12|TRBV2
ASRDTTGGTEAF
>TRBJ2-7|12|TRBV19
ASSRRQGTYEQY
>TRBJ1-4|13|TRBV9
ASSGQGRGNEKLF
>TRBJ2-1|12|TRBV6-4
ASSEGLAGNEQF
>TRBJ2-1|16|TRBV4-1
ASSQHFHRLKDSNEQF
>TRBJ2-3|12|TRBV6-5
ASSGTGGPDTQY
>TRBJ2-3|13|TRBV27
ASSLFSGGADTQY
>TRBJ2-2|13|TRBV9
ASSVSPYNTGELF
>TRBJ1-2|11|TRBV9
ASSAEGAYGYT
>TRBJ1-5|10|TRBV7-2
ASSLDRQPQH
>TRBJ1-2|12|TRBV18
ASSPAGVEGGYT